Following are 6 T cell receptor beta chains from one sample sequenced in a study of cytomegalovirus exposure and HLA in healthy donors. Amplification used 60 Vbeta primers and 13 Jbeta primers. Sequencing used immunoSEQ multiplex PCR; TCRdb keeps in-frame clones, though not all of them. The data contain fewer than 65,000 clones, about 89% of them singletons. Sequencing was done on a sample of PBMCs. The receptors shown here come from a young man in good health and CMV-seronegative.

This chain uses TRBV5-1 with TRBJ2-7, with a possible D match to TRBD2 (5 bases). V was cut by 4 bases and J by 0 bases, with 14 bases left in between. The CDR3 runs to 15 residues. The germline V gene encodes CDR1 SGHRS and CDR2 YFSETQ. The CDR3, as DNA: TGCGCCAGCAGCCTGGACCTAGCCAGCTCCTACGAGCAGTACTTC. This encodes CASSLDLASSYEQYF. Complete variable domain (other parts from reference TRBV5-1 and TRBJ2-7): KAGVTQTPRYLIKTRGQQVTLSCSPISGHRSVSWYQQTPGQGLQFLFEYFSETQRNKGNFPGRFSGRQFSNSRSEMNVSTLELGDSALYLCASSLDLASSYEQYFGPGTRLTVT.

V and J are TRBV2 and TRBJ2-5; 8 bases match TRBD2. V was pared by 4 bases and J by 0 bases, with 7 bases of the junction left unmatched. The CDR3 covers 16 residues. The germline CDR1 and CDR2 sequences are SNHLY and FYNNEI. The CDR3 DNA follows: TGTGCCAGCAGTGCTCCAGCGGGGGCGGACCAAGAGACCCAGTACTTC. This translates into CASSAPAGADQETQYF.

This chain connects TRBV10-3 to TRBJ1-6, with TRBD1 as a possible D gene (5 bases). CDR1 and CDR2 from the germline V gene are ENHRY and SYGVKD. V dropped 0 bases and J dropped 8 bases, with 5 bases sitting between them. The CDR3 spans 13 residues. CDR3 DNA: TGTGCCATCAGTGAGTCCAGGGATTCACCCCTCCACTTT. Amino acid sequence: CAISESRDSPLHF.

This clone showed up just a few times. The chain recombines TRBV5-4 with TRBJ1-1; D unresolved. V lost 0 bases to trimming and J lost 1 base, with 4 bases between them. The germline CDR1 and CDR2 sequences are SGHNT and YYREEE (reference sequence). CDR3 length: 13 amino acids. The CDR3 coding sequence is TGTGCCAGCAGCTTGGGGGCGAACACTGAAGCTTTCTTT. Protein: CASSLGANTEAFF.

This clone was counted only a few times. This chain links TRBV7-3 with TRBJ1-4, with D possibly matching TRBD1 (6 bases). This CDR3 contains 14 residues. V shed 2 bases and J shed 6 bases, with 10 bases lying between them. From germline, CDR1 is SGHTA and CDR2 FQGTGA. As DNA, the CDR3 is TGTGCCAGCAGCTTAGGGACAAGGGATGAAAAACTGTTTTTT. Its translation is CASSLGTRDEKLFF.

This chain's CDR3 is CSVEVRGGGDTQYF. CDR3 nucleotide sequence: TGCAGCGTTGAAGTTCGAGGGGGAGGGGATACGCAGTATTTT. J is TRBJ2-3 and V is TRBV29-1, with D maybe TRBD2 (7 bases). Per germline, CDR1 SQVTM and CDR2 ANQGSEA. The CDR3 spans 14 residues. The V gene lost 1 base and the J gene lost 6 bases, with 14 bases spanning the gap.